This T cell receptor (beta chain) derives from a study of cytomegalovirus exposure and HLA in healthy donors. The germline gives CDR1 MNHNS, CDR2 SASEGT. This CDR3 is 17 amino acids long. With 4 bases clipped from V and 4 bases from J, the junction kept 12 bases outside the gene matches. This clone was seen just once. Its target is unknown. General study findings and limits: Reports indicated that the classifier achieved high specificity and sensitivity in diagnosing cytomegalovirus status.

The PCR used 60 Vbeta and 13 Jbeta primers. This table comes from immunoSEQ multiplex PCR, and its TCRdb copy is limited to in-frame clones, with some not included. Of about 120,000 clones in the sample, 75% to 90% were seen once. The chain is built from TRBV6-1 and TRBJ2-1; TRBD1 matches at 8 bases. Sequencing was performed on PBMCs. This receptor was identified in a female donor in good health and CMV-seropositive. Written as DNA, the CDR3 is TGTGCCAGCAGTGCCCTCCCTGGACAGGGCGAGTACAATGAGCAGTTCTTC. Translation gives CASSALPGQGEYNEQFF.